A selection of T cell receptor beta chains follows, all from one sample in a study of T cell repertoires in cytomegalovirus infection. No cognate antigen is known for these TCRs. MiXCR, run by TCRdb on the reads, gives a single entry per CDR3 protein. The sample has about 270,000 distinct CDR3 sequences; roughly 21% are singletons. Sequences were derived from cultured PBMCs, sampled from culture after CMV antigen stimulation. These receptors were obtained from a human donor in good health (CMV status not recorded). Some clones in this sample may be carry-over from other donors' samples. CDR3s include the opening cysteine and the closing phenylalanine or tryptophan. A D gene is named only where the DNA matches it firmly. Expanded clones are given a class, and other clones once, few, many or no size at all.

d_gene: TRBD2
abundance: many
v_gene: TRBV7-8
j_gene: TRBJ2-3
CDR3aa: CASSSARIAGTNSTQYF
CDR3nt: TGTGCCAGCAGCTCGGCTCGCATAGCGGGAACAAATTCTACGCAGTATTTT

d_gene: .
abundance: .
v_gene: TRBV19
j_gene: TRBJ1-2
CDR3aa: CATHLGSYGYTF
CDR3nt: TGTGCCACCCATTTAGGTTCGTATGGCTACACCTTC

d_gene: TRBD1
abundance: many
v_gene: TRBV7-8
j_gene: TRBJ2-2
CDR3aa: CASSGTGVTGELFF
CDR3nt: TGTGCCAGCAGCGGGACAGGGGTCACCGGGGAGCTGTTTTTT

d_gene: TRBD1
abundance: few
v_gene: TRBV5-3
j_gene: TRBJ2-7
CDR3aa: CATRTTGTGRYEQYF
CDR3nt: TGTGCCACTCGTACTACCGGGACAGGTCGGTACGAGCAGTACTTC

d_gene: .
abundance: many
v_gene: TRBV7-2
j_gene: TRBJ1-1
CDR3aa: CASSLWQNTEAFF
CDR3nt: TGTGCCAGCAGCTTATGGCAGAACACTGAAGCTTTCTTT

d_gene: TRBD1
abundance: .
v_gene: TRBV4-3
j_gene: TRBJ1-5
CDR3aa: CASSQGTGGNQPQHF
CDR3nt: TGCGCCAGCAGCCAAGGGACAGGGGGGAATCAGCCCCAGCATTTT

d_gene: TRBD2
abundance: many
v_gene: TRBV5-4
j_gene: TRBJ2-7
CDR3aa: CASSLKLAGHYEQYF
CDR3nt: TGTGCCAGCAGCTTGAAACTAGCGGGCCACTACGAGCAGTACTTC

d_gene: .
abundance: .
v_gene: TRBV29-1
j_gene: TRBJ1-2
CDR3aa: CSVEDLAVHRSGRYGYTF
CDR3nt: TGCAGCGTTGAAGATCTTGCCGTTCACAGGTCGGGCCGCTATGGCTACACCTTC

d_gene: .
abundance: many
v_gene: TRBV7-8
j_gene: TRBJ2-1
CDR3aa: CASSFEGPLRNEQFF
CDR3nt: TGTGCCAGCAGCTTCGAGGGGCCCTTGAGAAATGAGCAGTTCTTC

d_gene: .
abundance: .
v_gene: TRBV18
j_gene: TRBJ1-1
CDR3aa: CASRDQADTEAFF
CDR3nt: TGTGCCAGCCGGGACCAGGCGGACACTGAAGCTTTCTTT

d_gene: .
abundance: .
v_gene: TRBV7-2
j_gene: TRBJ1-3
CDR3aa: CASSLTPARISGNTIYF
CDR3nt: TGTGCCAGCAGCTTGACCCCTGCCAGGATCTCTGGAAACACCATATATTTT

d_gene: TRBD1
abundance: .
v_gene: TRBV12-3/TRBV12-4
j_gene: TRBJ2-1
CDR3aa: CASSLNAGTGKAYNEQFF
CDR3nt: TGTGCCAGCAGTCTCAACGCCGGGACAGGGAAAGCCTACAATGAGCAGTTCTTC

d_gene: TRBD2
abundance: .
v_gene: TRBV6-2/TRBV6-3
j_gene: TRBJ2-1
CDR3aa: CASRDGLAGLMFF
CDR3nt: TGTGCCAGCAGAGACGGACTAGCGGGTCTGATGTTCTTC

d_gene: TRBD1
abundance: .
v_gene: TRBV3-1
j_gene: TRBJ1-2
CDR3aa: CASSLGQGSFYGYTF
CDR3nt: TGTGCCAGCAGCCTGGGACAGGGGTCTTTCTATGGCTACACCTTC